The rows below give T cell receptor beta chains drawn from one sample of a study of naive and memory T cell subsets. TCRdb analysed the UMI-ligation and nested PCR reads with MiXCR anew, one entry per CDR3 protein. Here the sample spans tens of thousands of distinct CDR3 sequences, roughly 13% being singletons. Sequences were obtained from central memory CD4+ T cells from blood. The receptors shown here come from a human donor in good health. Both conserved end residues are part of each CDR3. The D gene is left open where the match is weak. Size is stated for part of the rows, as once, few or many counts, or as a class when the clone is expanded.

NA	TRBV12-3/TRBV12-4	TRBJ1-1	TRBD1	TGTGCCAGCAGTTGGACAGGGGCCGGGGCGAACACTGAAGCTTTCTTT	CASSWTGAGANTEAFF
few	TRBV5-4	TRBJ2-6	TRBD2	TGTGCCAGCAGCTTCGGGGCGGGAGGCACCCTACACTCTGGGGCCAACGTCCTGACTTTC	CASSFGAGGTLHSGANVLTF
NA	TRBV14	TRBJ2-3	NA	TGTGCCAGCAGCCAAGATCTTTTCGGCAGCACAGATACGCAGTATTTT	CASSQDLFGSTDTQYF
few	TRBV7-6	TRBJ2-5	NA	TGTGCCAGCAGCTTCGCGGGGCAAGAGACCCAGTACTTC	CASSFAGQETQYF
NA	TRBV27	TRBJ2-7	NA	TGTGCCAGCAGGTCGGACGGTTACTCCTACGAGCAGTACTTC	CASRSDGYSYEQYF
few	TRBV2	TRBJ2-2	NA	TGTGCCAGCAGGATACTTACAAACACCGGGGAGCTGTTTTTT	CASRILTNTGELFF
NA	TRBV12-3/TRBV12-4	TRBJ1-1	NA	TGTGCCAGCAGGCCTAAACTGGGACCGACAAATGAAGCTTTCTTT	CASRPKLGPTNEAFF
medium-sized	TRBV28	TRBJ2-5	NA	TGTGCCAGCAGTGACTTCCCAGGGATGGAGACCCAGTACTTC	CASSDFPGMETQYF
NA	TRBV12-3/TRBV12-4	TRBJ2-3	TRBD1	TGTGCCAGCAGACAGGGGGTGCGGGGAGCAGATACGCAGTATTTT	CASRQGVRGADTQYF
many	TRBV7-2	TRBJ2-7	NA	TGTGCCAGCAGCCCCCAGCCAGGGTTCTACGAGCAGTACTTC	CASSPQPGFYEQYF
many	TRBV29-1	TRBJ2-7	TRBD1	TGCAGCGTTTTATTGACAGGGACGGACGAGCAGTACTTC	CSVLLTGTDEQYF
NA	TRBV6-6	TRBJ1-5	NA	TGTGCCAGCAGCCGGATCGGACAGTCTCAGCCCCAGCATTTT	CASSRIGQSQPQHF
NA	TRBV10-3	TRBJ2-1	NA	TGTGCCACCAGAGAGAACAATGAGCAGTTCTTC	CATRENNEQFF
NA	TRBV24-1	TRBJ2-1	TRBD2	TGTGCCACCAGTGATTCAACTAGCGGGAACAATGAGCAGTTCTTC	CATSDSTSGNNEQFF
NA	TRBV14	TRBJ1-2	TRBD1	TGTGCCAGCAGCCCCGCGACAGGGGGCTATGGCTACACCTTC	CASSPATGGYGYTF
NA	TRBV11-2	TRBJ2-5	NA	TGTGCCAGCAGACGACAAGAGACCCAGTACTTC	CASRRQETQYF